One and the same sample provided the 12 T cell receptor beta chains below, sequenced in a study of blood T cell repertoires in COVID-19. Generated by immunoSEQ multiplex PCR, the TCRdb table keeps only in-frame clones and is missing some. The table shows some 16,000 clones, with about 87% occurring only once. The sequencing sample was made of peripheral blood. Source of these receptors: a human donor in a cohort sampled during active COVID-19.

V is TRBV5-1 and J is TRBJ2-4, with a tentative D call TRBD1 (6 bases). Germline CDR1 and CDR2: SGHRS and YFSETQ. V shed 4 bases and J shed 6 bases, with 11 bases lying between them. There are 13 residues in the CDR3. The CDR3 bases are TGCGCCAGCAGCATAGAACAGGGAAACATTCAGTACTTC. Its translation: CASSIEQGNIQYF.

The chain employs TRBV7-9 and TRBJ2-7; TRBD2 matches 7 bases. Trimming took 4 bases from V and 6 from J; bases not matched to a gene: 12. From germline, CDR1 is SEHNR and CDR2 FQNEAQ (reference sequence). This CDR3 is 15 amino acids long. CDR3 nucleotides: TGTGCCAGCAGCTCCGTCGGGGGGACTGCTTCCGAGCAGTACTTC. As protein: CASSSVGGTASEQYF.

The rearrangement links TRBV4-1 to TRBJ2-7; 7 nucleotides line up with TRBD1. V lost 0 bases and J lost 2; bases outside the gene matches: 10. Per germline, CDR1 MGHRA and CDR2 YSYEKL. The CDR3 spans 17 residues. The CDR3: CASSQENVRDRAYEQYF. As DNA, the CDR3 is TGCGCCAGCAGCCAAGAAAATGTACGAGACAGGGCCTACGAGCAGTACTTC.

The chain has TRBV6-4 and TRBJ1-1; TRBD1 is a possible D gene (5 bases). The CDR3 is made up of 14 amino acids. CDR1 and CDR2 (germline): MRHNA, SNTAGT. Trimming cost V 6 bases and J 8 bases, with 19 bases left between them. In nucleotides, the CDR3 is TGTGCCAGCAGGGTTGACAGATGGGGACTAGAAGCTTTCTTT. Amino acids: CASRVDRWGLEAFF.

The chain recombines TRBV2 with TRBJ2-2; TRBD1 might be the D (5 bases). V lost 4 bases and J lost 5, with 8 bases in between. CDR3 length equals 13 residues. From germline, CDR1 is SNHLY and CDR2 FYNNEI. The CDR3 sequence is CASSGKGTGELFF. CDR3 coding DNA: TGTGCCAGCAGTGGCAAGGGGACCGGGGAGCTGTTTTTT.

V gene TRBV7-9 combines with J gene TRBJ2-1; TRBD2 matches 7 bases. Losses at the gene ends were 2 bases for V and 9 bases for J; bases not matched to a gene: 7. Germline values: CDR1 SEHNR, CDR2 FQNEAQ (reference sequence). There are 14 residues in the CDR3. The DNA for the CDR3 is TGTGCCAGCAGCTTAAATGGGGGGGACGGTGAGCAGTTCTTC. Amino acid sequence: CASSLNGGDGEQFF. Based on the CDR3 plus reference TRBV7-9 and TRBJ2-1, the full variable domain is DTGVSQNPRHKITKRGQNVTFRCDPISEHNRLYWYRQTLGQGPEFLTYFQNEAQLEKSRLLSDRFSAERPKGSFSTLEIQRTEQGDSAMYLCASSLNGGDGEQFFGPGTRLTVL.

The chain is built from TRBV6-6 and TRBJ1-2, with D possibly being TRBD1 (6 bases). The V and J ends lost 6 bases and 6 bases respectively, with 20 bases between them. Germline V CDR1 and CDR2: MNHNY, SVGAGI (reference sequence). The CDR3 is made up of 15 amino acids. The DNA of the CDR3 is TGTGCCAGCAGCCTACAGGGAATGTCTAGGGATGGCTACACCTTC. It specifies CASSLQGMSRDGYTF.

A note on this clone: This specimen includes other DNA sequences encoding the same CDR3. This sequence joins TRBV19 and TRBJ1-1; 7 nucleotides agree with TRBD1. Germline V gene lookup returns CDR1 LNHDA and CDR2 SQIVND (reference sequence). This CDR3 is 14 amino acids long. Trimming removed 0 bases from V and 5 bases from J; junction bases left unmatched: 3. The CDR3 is CASSIDPDRTEAFF. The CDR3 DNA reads TGTGCCAGTAGTATAGACCCGGACAGGACTGAAGCTTTCTTT. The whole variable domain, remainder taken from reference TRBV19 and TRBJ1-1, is DGGITQSPKYLFRKEGQNVTLSCEQNLNHDAMYWYRQDPGQGLRLIYYSQIVNDFQKGDIAEGYSVSREKKESFPLTVTSAQKNPTAFYLCASSIDPDRTEAFFGQGTRLTVV.

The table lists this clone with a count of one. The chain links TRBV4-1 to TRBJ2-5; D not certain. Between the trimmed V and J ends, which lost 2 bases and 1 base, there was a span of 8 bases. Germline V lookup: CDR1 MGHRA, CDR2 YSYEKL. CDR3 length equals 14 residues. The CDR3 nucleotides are TGCGCCAGCAGCCAAAAGCTGAGCCAAGAGACCCAGTACTTC. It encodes CASSQKLSQETQYF.

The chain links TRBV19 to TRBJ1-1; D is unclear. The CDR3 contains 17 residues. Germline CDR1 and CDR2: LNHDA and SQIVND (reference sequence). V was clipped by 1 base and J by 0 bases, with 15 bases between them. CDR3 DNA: TGTGCCAGTAGTATAGTGGGGTTACGGGGAATGAACACTGAAGCTTTCTTT. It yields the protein CASSIVGLRGMNTEAFF.

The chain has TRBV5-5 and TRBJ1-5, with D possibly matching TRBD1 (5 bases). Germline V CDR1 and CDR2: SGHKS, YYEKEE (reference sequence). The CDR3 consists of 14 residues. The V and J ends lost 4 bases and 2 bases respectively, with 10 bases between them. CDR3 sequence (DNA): TGTGCCAGCAGCCCCGGCAGGGGCAATCAGCCCCAGCATTTT. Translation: CASSPGRGNQPQHF.

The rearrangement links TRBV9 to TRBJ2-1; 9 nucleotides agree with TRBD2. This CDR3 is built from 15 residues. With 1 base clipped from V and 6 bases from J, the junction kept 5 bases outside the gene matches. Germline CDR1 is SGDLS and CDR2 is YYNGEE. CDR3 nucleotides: TGTGCCAGCAGCGTAATTAGCGGGGGCGGCAATGAGCAGTTCTTC. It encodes CASSVISGGGNEQFF.